A selection of T cell receptor beta chains follows, all from one sample in a study of shared clonotypes between healthy human individuals. Libraries were prepared by immunoSEQ multiplex PCR; TCRdb keeps only in-frame clonotypes and omits some of them. The data contain 950,000 to 1,200,000 clones, around 77% of them singletons. The sequencing sample was made of memory CD4+ T cells from PBMCs. The origin of the receptors is a man aged 18 to 30 in good health. Some clones in this sample may be carry-over from other donors' samples. Each CDR3 is given with its conserved first and last residue. Each record gives: J gene, V gene, clone size, CDR3 protein. Only part of the rows carry a size: once, few, many, or a class if the clone is expanded.

TRBJ1-1	TRBV15	few	CATRTGGFTEAFF
TRBJ2-1	TRBV15	once	CATSLGAKNEQFF
TRBJ2-6	TRBV5-6	few	CASSYRGGTGANVLTF
TRBJ1-1	TRBV28	NA	CAIRGGAGYTEAFF
TRBJ1-1	TRBV7-6	NA	CASSLPWPMNTEAFF
TRBJ1-3	TRBV6-5	few	CATRADWTGNTIYF
TRBJ2-7	TRBV19	NA	CASSIVQGYEQYF
TRBJ2-6	TRBV2	NA	CASSLAGLSGANVLTF
TRBJ2-1	TRBV29-1	NA	CSVGEQYNEQFF
TRBJ2-2	TRBV7-3	NA	CASSPRGQGPGTGELFF
TRBJ1-4	TRBV6-1	once	CASSEGFGGWNEKLFF
TRBJ2-2	TRBV7-2	NA	CASSPGQGRYTGELFF
TRBJ1-1	TRBV30	NA	CAWSRAGYTEAFF
TRBJ2-1	TRBV5-3	NA	CARSLGTSEPYTNDEQFF
TRBJ2-7	TRBV7-9	NA	CASSLVRDSYEQYF
TRBJ1-4	TRBV28	once	CASSLRAFNEKLFF
TRBJ2-7	TRBV7-9	NA	CASSLALGQADNF
TRBJ1-4	TRBV6-5	NA	CASSYNRAANEKLFF
TRBJ1-5	TRBV19	few	CASSLRDRGLLNQPQHF
TRBJ2-2	TRBV5-1	NA	CASSPPGQGSNTGELFF